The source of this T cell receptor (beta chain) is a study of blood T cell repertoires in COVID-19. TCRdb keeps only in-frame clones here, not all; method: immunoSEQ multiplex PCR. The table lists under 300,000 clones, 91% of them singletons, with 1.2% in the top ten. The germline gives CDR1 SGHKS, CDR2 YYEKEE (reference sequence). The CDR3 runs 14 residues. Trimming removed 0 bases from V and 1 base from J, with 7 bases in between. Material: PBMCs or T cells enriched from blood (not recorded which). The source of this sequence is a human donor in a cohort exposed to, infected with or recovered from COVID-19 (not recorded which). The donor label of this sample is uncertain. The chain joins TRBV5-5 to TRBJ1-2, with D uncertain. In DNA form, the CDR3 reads TGTGCCAGCAGCTTGGCAAACAGTAACTATGGCTACACCTTC. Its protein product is CASSLANSNYGYTF.